The TCR beta chain under discussion was sequenced for a study of CD8+CD57+ T cells in acquired aplastic anemia. Study-wide context: DNA from sorted CD4+ and CD8+ cells averaged 3.2 ug. CD4+ reads averaged about 10 million in healthy donors.

As regards this clonotype: Its antigen is undetermined.

The germline V gene has CDR1 SGHTA and CDR2 FQGTGA. The CDR3 runs to 12 residues. The V and J ends lost 5 bases and 5 bases respectively, with 7 bases between them. Study observations and caveats: It was found that 25 to 35 CD8+ CDR3 sequences were shared between patients and controls. Controls did not differ significantly from patients in CD8+ Simpson's diversity.

For CDR3 and TCR beta VDJ profiling, genomic DNA was the template used. One entry per CDR3 protein, called by TCRdb with MiXCR from the reads. The sample shows around 170,000 distinct CDR3 sequences, approximately 46% of them seen only once. Sequencing was carried out using sorted CD4+, CD8+, or CD8+CD57+ T cells (not recorded which) from PBMCs. The TCR originated in a human donor in good health. The rearrangement links TRBV7-3 to TRBJ2-1, with D uncertain. The CDR3 loop reads CASSPWDNEQFF. The CDR3, as DNA: TGTGCCAGCAGCCCATGGGACAATGAGCAGTTCTTC.